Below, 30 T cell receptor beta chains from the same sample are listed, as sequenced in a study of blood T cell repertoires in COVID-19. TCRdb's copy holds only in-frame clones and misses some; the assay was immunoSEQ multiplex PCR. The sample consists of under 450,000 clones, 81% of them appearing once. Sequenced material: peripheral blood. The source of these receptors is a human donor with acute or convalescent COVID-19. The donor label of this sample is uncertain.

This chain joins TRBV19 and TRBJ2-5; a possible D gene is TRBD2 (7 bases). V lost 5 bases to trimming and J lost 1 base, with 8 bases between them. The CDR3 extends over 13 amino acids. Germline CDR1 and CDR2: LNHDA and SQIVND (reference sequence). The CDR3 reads CASSRGAQETQYF. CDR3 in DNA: TGTGCCAGTAGTCGGGGGGCCCAAGAGACCCAGTACTTC. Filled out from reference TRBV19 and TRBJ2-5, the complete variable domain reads DGGITQSPKYLFRKEGQNVTLSCEQNLNHDAMYWYRQDPGQGLRLIYYSQIVNDFQKGDIAEGYSVSREKKESFPLTVTSAQKNPTAFYLCASSRGAQETQYFGPGTRLLVL.

CDR3 DNA sequence: TGTGCCAGCAGCCAGGGACAGAGCAATCAGCCCCAGCATTTT. It yields the protein CASSQGQSNQPQHF. This chain links TRBV7-2 with TRBJ1-5; the match to TRBD1 covers 7 bases. Germline V gene sequence: CDR1 SGHTA, CDR2 FQGNSA. CDR3 length: 14 amino acids. Losses at the gene ends were 5 bases for V and 1 base for J; bases not matched to a gene: 2.

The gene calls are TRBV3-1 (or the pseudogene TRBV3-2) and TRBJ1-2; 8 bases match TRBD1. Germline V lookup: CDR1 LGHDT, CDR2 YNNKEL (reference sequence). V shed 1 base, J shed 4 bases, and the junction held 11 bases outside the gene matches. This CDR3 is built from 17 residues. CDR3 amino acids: CASSQAPGQGSVYGYTF. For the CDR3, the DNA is TGTGCCAGCAGCCAAGCCCCCGGACAGGGAAGTGTCTATGGCTACACCTTC.

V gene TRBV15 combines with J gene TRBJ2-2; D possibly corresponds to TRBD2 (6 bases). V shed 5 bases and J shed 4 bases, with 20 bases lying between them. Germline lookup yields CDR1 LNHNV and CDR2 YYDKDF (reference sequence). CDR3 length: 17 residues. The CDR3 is CATSGSWGTSPTGELFF. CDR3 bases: TGTGCCACCAGCGGATCGTGGGGGACTTCTCCCACCGGGGAGCTGTTTTTT.

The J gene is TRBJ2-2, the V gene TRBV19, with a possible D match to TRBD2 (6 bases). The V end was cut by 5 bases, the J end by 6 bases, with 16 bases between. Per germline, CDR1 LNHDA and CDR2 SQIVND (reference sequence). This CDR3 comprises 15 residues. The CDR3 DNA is TGTGCCAGTAGTCTAAGCGGGTCAAACTCCGGGGAGCTGTTTTTT. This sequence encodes CASSLSGSNSGELFF.

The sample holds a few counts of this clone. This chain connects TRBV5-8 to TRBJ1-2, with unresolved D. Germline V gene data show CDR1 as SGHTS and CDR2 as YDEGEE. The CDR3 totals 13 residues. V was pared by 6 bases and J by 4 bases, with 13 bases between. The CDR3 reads CASIQRGPYGYTF. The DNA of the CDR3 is TGTGCCAGCATCCAACGAGGGCCCTATGGCTACACCTTC.

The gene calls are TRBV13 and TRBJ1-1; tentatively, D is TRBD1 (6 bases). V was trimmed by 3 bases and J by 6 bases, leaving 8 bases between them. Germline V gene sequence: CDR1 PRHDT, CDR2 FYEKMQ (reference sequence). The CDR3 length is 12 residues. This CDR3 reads CASSFNRAEAFF. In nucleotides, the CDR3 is TGTGCCAGCAGCTTTAACAGGGCTGAAGCTTTCTTT.

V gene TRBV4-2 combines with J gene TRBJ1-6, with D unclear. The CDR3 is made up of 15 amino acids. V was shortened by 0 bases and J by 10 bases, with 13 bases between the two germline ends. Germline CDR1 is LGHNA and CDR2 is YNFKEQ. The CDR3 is CASSQEKGGWSPLHF. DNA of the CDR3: TGTGCCAGCAGCCAAGAGAAAGGCGGGTGGTCACCCCTCCACTTT.

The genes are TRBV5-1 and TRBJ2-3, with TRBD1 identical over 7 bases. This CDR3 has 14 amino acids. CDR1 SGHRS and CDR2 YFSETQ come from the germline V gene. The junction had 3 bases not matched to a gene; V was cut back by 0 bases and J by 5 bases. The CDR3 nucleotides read TGCGCCAGCAGCTTGGGAGGGGGCATAGATACGCAGTATTTT. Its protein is CASSLGGGIDTQYF.

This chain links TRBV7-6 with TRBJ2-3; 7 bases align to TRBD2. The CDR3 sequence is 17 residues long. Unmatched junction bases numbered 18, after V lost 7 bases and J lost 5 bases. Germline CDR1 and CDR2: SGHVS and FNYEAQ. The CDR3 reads CASTPFPAGASVDTQYF. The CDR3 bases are TGTGCCAGCACCCCCTTCCCCGCGGGAGCATCGGTAGATACGCAGTATTTT.

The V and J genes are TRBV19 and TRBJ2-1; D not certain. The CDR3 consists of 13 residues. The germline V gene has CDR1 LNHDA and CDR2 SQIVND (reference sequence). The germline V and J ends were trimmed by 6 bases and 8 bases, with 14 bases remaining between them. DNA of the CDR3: TGTGCCAGTAGCCCACGAGTGAGAGATGAGCAGTTCTTC. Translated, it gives CASSPRVRDEQFF.

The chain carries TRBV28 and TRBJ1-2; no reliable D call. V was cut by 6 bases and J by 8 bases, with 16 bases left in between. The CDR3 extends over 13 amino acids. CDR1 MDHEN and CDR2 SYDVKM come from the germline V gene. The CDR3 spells CASSPGGLRGYTF. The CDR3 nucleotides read TGTGCCAGCAGCCCAGGAGGTCTTCGGGGCTACACCTTC.

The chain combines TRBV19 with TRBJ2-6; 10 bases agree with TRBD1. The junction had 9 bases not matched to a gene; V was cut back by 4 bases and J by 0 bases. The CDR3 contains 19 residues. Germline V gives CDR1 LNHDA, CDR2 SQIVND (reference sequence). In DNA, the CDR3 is TGTGCCAGTAGTACCGCCGGGACAGGGGCCTTCTCTGGGGCCAACGTCCTGACTTTC. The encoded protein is CASSTAGTGAFSGANVLTF.

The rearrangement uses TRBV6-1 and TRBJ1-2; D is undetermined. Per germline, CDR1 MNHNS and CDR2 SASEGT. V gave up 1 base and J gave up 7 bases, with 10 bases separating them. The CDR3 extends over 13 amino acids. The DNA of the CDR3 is TGTGCCAGCAGTGAAGGAAACCGCGCTGGCTACACCTTC. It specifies CASSEGNRAGYTF.

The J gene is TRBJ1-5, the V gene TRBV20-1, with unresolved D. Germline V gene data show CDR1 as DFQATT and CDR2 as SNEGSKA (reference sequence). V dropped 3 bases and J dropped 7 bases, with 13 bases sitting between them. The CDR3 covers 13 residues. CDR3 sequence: CSASESFGQPQHF. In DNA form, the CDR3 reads TGCAGTGCTAGTGAAAGTTTCGGGCAGCCCCAGCATTTT.

The CDR3 nucleotides are TGTGCCAGCAGCGGACGGGTAGACACTGAAGCTTTCTTT. Translating gives CASSGRVDTEAFF. The gene calls are TRBV9 and TRBJ1-1; D is uncertain. Germline V gene data show CDR1 as SGDLS and CDR2 as YYNGEE. The CDR3 totals 13 residues. Trimming took off 3 bases at V and 3 bases at J, with 9 bases between the two ends.

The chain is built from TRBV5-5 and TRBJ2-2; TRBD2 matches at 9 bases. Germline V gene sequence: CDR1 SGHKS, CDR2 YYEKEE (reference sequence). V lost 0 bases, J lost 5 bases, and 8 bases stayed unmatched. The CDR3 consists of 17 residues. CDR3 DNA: TGTGCCAGCAGCTTGGGGGCGGGAGGGCTCGGAACCGGGGAGCTGTTTTTT. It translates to CASSLGAGGLGTGELFF. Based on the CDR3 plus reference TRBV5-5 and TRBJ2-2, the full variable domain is DAGVTQSPTHLIKTRGQQVTLRCSPISGHKSVSWYQQVLGQGPQFIFQYYEKEERGRGNFPDRFSARQFPNYSSELNVNALLLGDSALYLCASSLGAGGLGTGELFFGEGSRLTVL.

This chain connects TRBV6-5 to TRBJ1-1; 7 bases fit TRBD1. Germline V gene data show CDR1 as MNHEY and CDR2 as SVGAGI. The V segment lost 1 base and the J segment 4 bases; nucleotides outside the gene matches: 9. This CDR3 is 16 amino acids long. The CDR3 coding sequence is TGTGCCAGCAGTTACTTGCGAACAGGGGCGCCCACTGAAGCTTTCTTT. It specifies CASSYLRTGAPTEAFF.

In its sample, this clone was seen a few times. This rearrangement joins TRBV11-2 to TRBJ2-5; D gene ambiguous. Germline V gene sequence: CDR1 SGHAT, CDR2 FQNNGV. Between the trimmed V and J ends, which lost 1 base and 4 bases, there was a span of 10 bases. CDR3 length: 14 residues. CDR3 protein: CASSLAGPGETQYF. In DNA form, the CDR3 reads TGTGCCAGCAGCTTAGCTGGCCCGGGAGAGACCCAGTACTTC.

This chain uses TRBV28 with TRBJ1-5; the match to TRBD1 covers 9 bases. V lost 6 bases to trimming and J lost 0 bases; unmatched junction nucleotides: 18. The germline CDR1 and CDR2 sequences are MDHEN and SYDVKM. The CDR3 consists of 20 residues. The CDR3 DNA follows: TGTGCCAGCAGAGATACAGGGGGCCGAACATTGGGTTATAGCAATCAGCCCCAGCATTTT. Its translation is CASRDTGGRTLGYSNQPQHF.

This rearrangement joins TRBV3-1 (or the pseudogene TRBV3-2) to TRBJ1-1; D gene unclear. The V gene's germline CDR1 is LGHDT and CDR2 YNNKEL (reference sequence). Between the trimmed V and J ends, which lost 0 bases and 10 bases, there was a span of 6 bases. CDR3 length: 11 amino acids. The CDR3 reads CASSQDYSAFF. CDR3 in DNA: TGTGCCAGCAGCCAAGACTATTCAGCTTTCTTT.

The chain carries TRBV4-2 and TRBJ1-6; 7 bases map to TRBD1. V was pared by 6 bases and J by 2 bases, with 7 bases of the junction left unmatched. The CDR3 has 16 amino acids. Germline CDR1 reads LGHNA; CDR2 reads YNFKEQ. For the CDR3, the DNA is TGTGCCAGCAGGCCGACAGGGAGCCCCTATAATTCACCCCTCCACTTT. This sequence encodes CASRPTGSPYNSPLHF.

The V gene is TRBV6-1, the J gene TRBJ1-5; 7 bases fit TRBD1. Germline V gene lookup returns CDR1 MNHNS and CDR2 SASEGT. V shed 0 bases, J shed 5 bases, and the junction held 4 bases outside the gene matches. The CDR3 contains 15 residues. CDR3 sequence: CASSEATGVHQPQHF. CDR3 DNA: TGTGCCAGCAGTGAAGCCACAGGGGTGCATCAGCCCCAGCATTTT.

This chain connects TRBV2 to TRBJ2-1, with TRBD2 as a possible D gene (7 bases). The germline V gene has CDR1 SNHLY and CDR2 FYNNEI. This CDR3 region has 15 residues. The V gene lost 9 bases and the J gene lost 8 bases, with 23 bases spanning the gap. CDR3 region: CASILRGAPGDEQFF. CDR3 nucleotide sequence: TGTGCCAGTATACTCCGGGGGGCCCCCGGGGATGAGCAGTTCTTC.

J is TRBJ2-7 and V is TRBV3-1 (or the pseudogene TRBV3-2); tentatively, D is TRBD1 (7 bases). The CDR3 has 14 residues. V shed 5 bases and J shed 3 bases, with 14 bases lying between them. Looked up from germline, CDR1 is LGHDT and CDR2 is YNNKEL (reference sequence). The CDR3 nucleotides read TGTGCCAGCAGCTCCGGGGGACAGTACTACGAGCAGTACTTC. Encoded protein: CASSSGGQYYEQYF.

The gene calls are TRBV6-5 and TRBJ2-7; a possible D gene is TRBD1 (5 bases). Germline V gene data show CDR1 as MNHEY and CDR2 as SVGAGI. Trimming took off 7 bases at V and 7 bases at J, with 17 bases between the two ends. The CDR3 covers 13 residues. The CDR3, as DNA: TGTGCCAGCAAAGACAGCCTCCTAGTGGAGCAGTACTTC. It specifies CASKDSLLVEQYF.

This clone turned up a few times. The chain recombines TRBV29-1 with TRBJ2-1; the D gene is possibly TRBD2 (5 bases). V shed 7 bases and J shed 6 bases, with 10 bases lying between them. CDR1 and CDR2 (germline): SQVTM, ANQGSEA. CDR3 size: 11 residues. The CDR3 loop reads CSAARGNEQFF. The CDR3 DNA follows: TGCAGCGCCGCTCGGGGCAATGAGCAGTTCTTC.

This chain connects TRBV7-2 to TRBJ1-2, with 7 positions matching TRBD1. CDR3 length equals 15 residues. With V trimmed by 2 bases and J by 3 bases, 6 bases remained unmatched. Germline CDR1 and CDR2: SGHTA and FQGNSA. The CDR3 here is CASSLMAGGDYGYTF. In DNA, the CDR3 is TGTGCCAGCAGCTTAATGGCAGGGGGAGACTATGGCTACACCTTC.

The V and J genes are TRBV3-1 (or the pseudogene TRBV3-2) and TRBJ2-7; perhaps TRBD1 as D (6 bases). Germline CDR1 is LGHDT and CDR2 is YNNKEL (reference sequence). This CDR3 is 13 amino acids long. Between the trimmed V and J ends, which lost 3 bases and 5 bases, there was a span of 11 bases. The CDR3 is CASSQLQGNEQYF. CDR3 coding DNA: TGTGCCAGCAGCCAGCTACAGGGAAACGAGCAGTACTTC.

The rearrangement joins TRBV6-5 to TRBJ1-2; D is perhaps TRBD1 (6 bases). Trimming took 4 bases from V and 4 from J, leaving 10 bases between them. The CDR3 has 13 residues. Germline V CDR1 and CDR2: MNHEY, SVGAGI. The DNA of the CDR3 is TGTGCCAGCAGTTTGGACAGCTTCTATGGCTACACCTTC. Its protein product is CASSLDSFYGYTF.